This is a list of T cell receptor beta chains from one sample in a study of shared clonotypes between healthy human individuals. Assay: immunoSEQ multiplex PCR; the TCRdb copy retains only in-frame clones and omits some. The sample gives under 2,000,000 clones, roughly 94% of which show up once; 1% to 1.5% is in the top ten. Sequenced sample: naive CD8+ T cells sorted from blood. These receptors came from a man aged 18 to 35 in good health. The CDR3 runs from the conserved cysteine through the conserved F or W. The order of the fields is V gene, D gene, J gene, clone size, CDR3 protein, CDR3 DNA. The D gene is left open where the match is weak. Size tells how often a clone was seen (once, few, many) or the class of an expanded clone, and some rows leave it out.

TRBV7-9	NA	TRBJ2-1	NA	CASSLLDEQFF	TGTGCCAGCAGCTTATTAGATGAGCAGTTCTTC
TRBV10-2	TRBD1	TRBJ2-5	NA	CASSGTGGSQETQYF	TGCGCCAGCAGTGGGACAGGGGGCTCCCAAGAGACCCAGTACTTC
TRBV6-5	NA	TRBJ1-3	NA	CASSYQAEGSGNTIYF	TGTGCCAGCAGTTACCAGGCAGAAGGCTCTGGAAACACCATATATTTT
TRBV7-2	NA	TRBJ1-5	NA	CASSGDDGYNQPQHF	TGTGCCAGCAGCGGGGACGACGGTTACAATCAGCCCCAGCATTTT
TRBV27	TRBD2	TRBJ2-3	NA	CASSPSGRETDTQYF	TGTGCCAGCAGTCCAAGCGGGAGGGAAACAGATACGCAGTATTTT
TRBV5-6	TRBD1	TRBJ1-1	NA	CASSLGATGAGLNTEAFF	TGTGCCAGCAGCTTGGGTGCGACAGGGGCGGGGTTGAACACTGAAGCTTTCTTT
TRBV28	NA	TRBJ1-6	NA	CASSLPAALTSSYNSPLHF	TGTGCCAGCAGTTTGCCCGCCGCCCTCACGAGCTCCTATAATTCACCCCTCCACTTT
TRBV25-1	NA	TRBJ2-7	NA	CASEGGEGVPYEQYF	TGTGCCAGCGAAGGGGGGGAGGGCGTACCCTACGAGCAGTACTTC
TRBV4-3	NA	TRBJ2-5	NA	CASSQDPGPVQETQYF	TGCGCCAGCAGCCAAGACCCGGGGCCAGTTCAAGAGACCCAGTACTTC
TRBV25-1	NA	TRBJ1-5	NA	CASSDGAAGQNQPQHF	TGTGCCAGCAGTGACGGGGCGGCCGGACAAAATCAGCCCCAGCATTTT
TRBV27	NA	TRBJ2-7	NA	CASSLAVSGDEQYF	TGTGCCAGCAGTTTGGCGGTCTCTGGGGACGAGCAGTACTTC
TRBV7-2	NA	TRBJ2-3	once	CASSTSSTDTQYF	TGTGCCAGCAGCACCTCTAGCACAGATACGCAGTATTTT
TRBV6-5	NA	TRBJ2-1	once	CASSPGLSGNNEQFF	TGTGCCAGCAGTCCGGGACTGAGCGGAAACAATGAGCAGTTCTTC
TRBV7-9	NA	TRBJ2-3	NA	CASSLGSLTQYF	TGTGCCAGCAGCTTGGGGAGTTTAACGCAGTATTTT
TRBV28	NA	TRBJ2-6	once	CASSLSQSSGANVLTF	TGTGCCAGCAGTTTATCGCAATCCTCTGGGGCCAACGTCCTGACTTTC
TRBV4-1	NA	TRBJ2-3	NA	CASSQDGWGTQYF	TGCGCCAGCAGCCAAGATGGGTGGGGTACGCAGTATTTT
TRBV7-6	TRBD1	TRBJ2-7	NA	CASSPGQGVTYEQYF	TGTGCCAGCAGCCCCGGACAGGGGGTAACCTACGAGCAGTACTTC
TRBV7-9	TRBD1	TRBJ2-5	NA	CASSPWDRQETQYF	TGTGCCAGCAGCCCCTGGGACAGGCAAGAGACCCAGTACTTC
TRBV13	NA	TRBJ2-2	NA	CASSFGNTGELFF	TGTGCCAGCAGCTTCGGGAACACCGGGGAGCTGTTTTTT
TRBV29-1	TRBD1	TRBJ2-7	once	CSVERQGSSYEQYF	TGCAGCGTTGAGAGACAGGGGTCATCCTACGAGCAGTACTTC
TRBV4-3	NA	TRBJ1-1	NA	CASSQGRGYTEAFF	TGCGCCAGCAGCCAGGGCAGAGGTTACACTGAAGCTTTCTTT
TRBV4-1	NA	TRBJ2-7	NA	CASSPRDGSSYEQYF	TGCGCCAGCAGCCCCCGGGACGGGAGCTCCTACGAGCAGTACTTC
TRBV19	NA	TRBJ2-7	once	CASSIQGSYEQYF	TGTGCCAGTAGTATTCAGGGTTCCTACGAGCAGTACTTC
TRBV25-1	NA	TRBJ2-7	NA	CASSSPPVGAEQYF	TGTGCCAGCAGTAGCCCCCCAGTGGGGGCCGAGCAGTACTTC
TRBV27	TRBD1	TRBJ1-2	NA	CASRPTGEGYGYTF	TGTGCCAGCAGACCCACAGGGGAGGGATATGGCTACACCTTC
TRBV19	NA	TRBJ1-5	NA	CASSDTFQPQHF	TGTGCCAGTAGCGACACTTTTCAGCCCCAGCATTTT
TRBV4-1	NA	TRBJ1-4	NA	CASSQGRVATNEKLFF	TGCGCCAGCAGCCAAGGACGTGTTGCAACTAATGAAAAACTGTTTTTT
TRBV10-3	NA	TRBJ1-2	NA	CAISVPGQENYGYTF	TGTGCCATCAGTGTGCCGGGACAAGAGAACTATGGCTACACCTTC
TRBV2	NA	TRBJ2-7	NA	CASLDGKGYEQYF	TGTGCCAGCTTGGACGGGAAGGGGTACGAGCAGTACTTC
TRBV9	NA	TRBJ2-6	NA	CASSGIRSGANVLTF	TGTGCCAGCAGCGGAATCCGATCTGGGGCCAACGTCCTGACTTTC
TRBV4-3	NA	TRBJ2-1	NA	CASSQAGAGRQFF	TGCGCCAGCAGCCAAGCGGGAGCTGGTAGGCAGTTCTTC
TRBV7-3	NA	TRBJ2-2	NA	CASSLGQGHTGELFF	TGTGCCAGCAGCTTAGGGCAGGGGCACACCGGGGAGCTGTTTTTT
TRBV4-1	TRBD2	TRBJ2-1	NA	CASSQAPGERDLNEQFF	TGCGCCAGCAGCCAAGCCCCCGGGGAGCGGGACCTCAATGAGCAGTTCTTC
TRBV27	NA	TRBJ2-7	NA	CASSFKLSYEQYF	TGTGCCAGCAGTTTCAAGCTTTCCTACGAGCAGTACTTC
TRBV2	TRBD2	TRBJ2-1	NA	CASSSGLASGDEQFF	TGTGCCAGCAGTTCCGGACTAGCCTCCGGGGATGAGCAGTTCTTC
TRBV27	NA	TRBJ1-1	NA	CASSLSPDATEAFF	TGTGCCAGCAGTTTATCCCCTGACGCCACTGAAGCTTTCTTT
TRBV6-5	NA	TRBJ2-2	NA	CASSVRTGELFF	TGTGCCAGCAGTGTGCGGACCGGGGAGCTGTTTTTT
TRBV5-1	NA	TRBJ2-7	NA	CASSLAGRVRLDEQYF	TGCGCCAGCAGCTTGGCCGGGCGGGTCCGACTAGACGAGCAGTACTTC
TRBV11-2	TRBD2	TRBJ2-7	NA	CASSFAGGPTSSYEQYF	TGTGCCAGCAGCTTTGCGGGAGGCCCCACGAGCTCCTACGAGCAGTACTTC
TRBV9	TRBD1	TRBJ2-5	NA	CASSLTPGTGGNQYF	TGTGCCAGCAGCCTAACTCCCGGGACAGGGGGCAACCAGTACTTC
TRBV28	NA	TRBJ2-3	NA	CASSDIPRTDTQYF	TGTGCCAGCAGTGACATACCCCGCACAGATACGCAGTATTTT
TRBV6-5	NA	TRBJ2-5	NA	CASTLALGETQYF	TGTGCCAGCACCCTGGCCTTGGGAGAGACCCAGTACTTC
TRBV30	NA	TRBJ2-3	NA	CAWSTGVPLDTQYF	TGTGCCTGGAGTACGGGGGTCCCCTTAGATACGCAGTATTTT
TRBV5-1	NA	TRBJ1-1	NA	CASSLEVGMNTEAFF	TGCGCCAGCAGCTTGGAAGTAGGTATGAACACTGAAGCTTTCTTT
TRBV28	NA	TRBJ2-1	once	CASRSRVSSYNEQFF	TGTGCCAGCAGGTCCAGGGTGAGCTCCTACAATGAGCAGTTCTTC
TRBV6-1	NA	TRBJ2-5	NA	CASSEILGFTSQETQYF	TGTGCCAGCAGTGAAATTTTGGGGTTCACATCCCAAGAGACCCAGTACTTC
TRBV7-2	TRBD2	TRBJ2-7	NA	CASSDYALAGYEQYF	TGTGCCAGCAGCGACTATGCACTAGCGGGTTACGAGCAGTACTTC
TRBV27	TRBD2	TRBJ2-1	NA	CASSWGGSSEQFF	TGTGCCAGCAGCTGGGGGGGGAGTAGTGAGCAGTTCTTC
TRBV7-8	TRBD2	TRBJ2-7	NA	CASSVLIPGLNDEQYF	TGTGCCAGCAGCGTTTTAATCCCGGGACTAAACGACGAGCAGTACTTC
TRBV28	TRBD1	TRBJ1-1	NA	CASRDLDQGALNTEAFF	TGTGCCAGCAGGGACCTAGATCAGGGGGCCTTGAACACTGAAGCTTTCTTT
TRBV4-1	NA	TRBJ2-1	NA	CASSHGNWGPGNEQFF	TGCGCCAGCAGCCACGGGAATTGGGGGCCGGGAAATGAGCAGTTCTTC
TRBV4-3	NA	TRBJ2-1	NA	CASSQEGGPGNEQFF	TGCGCCAGCAGCCAAGAGGGGGGGCCAGGCAATGAGCAGTTCTTC
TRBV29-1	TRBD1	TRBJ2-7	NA	CSVGARDREFYEQYF	TGCAGCGTTGGAGCCCGGGACAGGGAATTTTACGAGCAGTACTTC
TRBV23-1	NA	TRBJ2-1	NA	CASSQLTAASHSYNEQFF	TGCGCCAGCAGTCAACTTACCGCGGCTTCCCACTCCTACAATGAGCAGTTCTTC
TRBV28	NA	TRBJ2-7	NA	CASIPIGFLSYEQYF	TGTGCCAGCATCCCGATCGGATTTCTTTCCTACGAGCAGTACTTC
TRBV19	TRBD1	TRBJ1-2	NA	CASSAGTDFYGYTF	TGTGCCAGTAGTGCCGGGACAGATTTCTATGGCTACACCTTC
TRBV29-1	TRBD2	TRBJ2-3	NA	CSVLNVGLAGGDTQYF	TGCAGCGTGCTCAATGTGGGACTAGCGGGAGGAGATACGCAGTATTTT
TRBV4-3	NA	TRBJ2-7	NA	CASSQDIGDGEQYF	TGCGCCAGCAGCCAAGATATAGGGGATGGCGAGCAGTACTTC
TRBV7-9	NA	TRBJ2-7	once	CASSSVGYEQYF	TGTGCCAGCAGCTCCGTGGGGTACGAGCAGTACTTC